This entry lists 31 T cell receptor beta chains sequenced from one sample in a study of high-grade serous ovarian cancer treatment subgroups. Clones were read by immunoSEQ multiplex PCR, and TCRdb kept only the in-frame ones, dropping some. In the table there are 3,000 or so clones, roughly 60% of which are singletons. The tumor samples were collected prior to definitive surgery or chemotherapy. Material: tumor tissue. The receptors stem from a human donor with high-grade serous ovarian cancer.

The chain links TRBV7-6 to TRBJ1-2, with D possibly TRBD1 on 5 matching bases. The CDR3 extends over 13 amino acids. Trimming took 3 bases from V and 8 from J, leaving 13 bases between them. The germline V gene encodes CDR1 SGHVS and CDR2 FNYEAQ. CDR3 region: CASSFSAGQGYTF. In nucleotides, the CDR3 is TGTGCCAGCAGCTTTAGTGCAGGGCAGGGCTACACCTTC.

This rearrangement joins TRBV6-6 to TRBJ1-2; D possibly corresponds to TRBD1 (6 bases). Germline V CDR1 and CDR2: MNHNY, SVGAGI (reference sequence). The CDR3 consists of 12 residues. V lost 10 bases to trimming and J lost 7 bases, with 16 bases between them. CDR3 protein: CATTLGASGYTF. The CDR3 DNA reads as TGTGCCACCACCCTGGGGGCCTCTGGCTACACCTTC.

The chain carries TRBV11-3 and TRBJ2-1; TRBD1 matches at 7 bases. V lost 5 bases and J lost 3; bases outside the gene matches: 1. CDR1 is SGHNT, CDR2 YENEEA, per germline. The CDR3 is 13 amino acids. The CDR3 sequence: CASSHRGYNEQFF. The CDR3 DNA reads as TGTGCCAGCAGCCACAGGGGCTACAATGAGCAGTTCTTC.

This chain uses TRBV2 with TRBJ2-5, with 7 nucleotides matching TRBD1. Germline V gene data show CDR1 as SNHLY and CDR2 as FYNNEI. Trimming cost V 6 bases and J 2 bases; bases outside gene matches: 3. The CDR3 extends over 13 amino acids. This CDR3 reads CASSRDSQETQYF. DNA for the CDR3: TGTGCCAGCAGCAGGGACAGTCAAGAGACCCAGTACTTC.

The genes are TRBV5-4 and TRBJ2-4; 7 nucleotides align to TRBD1. CDR3 size: 12 residues. Germline trimming cut 1 base from V and 8 bases from J; bases unmatched to any gene: 0. Germline V lookup: CDR1 SGHNT, CDR2 YYREEE (reference sequence). The DNA of the CDR3 is TGTGCCAGCAGCTTGCAGGGGGACATTCAGTACTTC. This encodes CASSLQGDIQYF.

A few counts support this clone. The rearrangement links TRBV5-4 to TRBJ2-2; TRBD1 might be the D (6 bases). Germline values: CDR1 SGHNT, CDR2 YYREEE (reference sequence). With 0 bases removed from V and 4 bases from J, the gap between germline ends came to 13 bases. The CDR3 has 16 amino acids. The CDR3 region is CASSLATGAGTGELFF. In nucleotides, the CDR3 is TGTGCCAGCAGCTTGGCGACAGGCGCGGGCACCGGGGAGCTGTTTTTT. Using reference TRBV5-4 and TRBJ2-2 for the parts outside the CDR3, the full variable domain is ETGVTQSPTHLIKTRGQQVTLRCSSQSGHNTVSWYQQALGQGPQFIFQYYREEENGRGNFPPRFSGLQFPNYSSELNVNALELDDSALYLCASSLATGAGTGELFFGEGSRLTVL.

This clone was recorded a few times. This sequence joins TRBV2 and TRBJ2-7; D gene ambiguous. CDR3 length equals 13 residues. Trimming cost V 7 bases and J 6 bases, with 16 bases left between them. Germline V gene sequence: CDR1 SNHLY, CDR2 FYNNEI. The CDR3: CASMTGPSGEQYF. The CDR3 coding sequence is TGTGCCAGCATGACCGGGCCCTCCGGCGAGCAGTACTTC.

The rearrangement links TRBV7-8 to TRBJ2-5, with 9 bases that match TRBD1. The CDR3 is made up of 14 amino acids. The V gene's germline CDR1 is SGHVS and CDR2 FQNEAQ. Trimming took 3 bases from V and 2 from J; bases not matched to a gene: 1. CDR3 loop: CASSFGQGQETQYF. The DNA for the CDR3 is TGTGCCAGCAGCTTCGGACAGGGGCAAGAGACCCAGTACTTC.

The chain has TRBV5-6 and TRBJ1-2, with a possible D match to TRBD1 (5 bases). The CDR3 has 17 residues. Between the trimmed V and J ends, which lost 2 bases and 0 bases, there was a span of 17 bases. The germline gives CDR1 SGHDT, CDR2 YYEEEE. CDR3 residues: CASSLGQGRSPNYGYTF. The CDR3 region has the DNA TGTGCCAGCAGCTTAGGTCAGGGTCGTTCCCCTAACTATGGCTACACCTTC.

This clone was recorded once. The chain has TRBV7-2 and TRBJ1-1; D remains unclear. Germline assignment: CDR1 SGHTA and CDR2 FQGNSA. The CDR3 spans 13 residues. Trimming took 2 bases from V and 7 from J, leaving 11 bases between them. The CDR3 reads CASSLIIGGEAFF. Written as DNA, the CDR3 is TGTGCCAGCAGCTTAATTATAGGAGGTGAAGCTTTCTTT.

This chain uses TRBV7-9 with TRBJ2-5, with a tentative D call TRBD1 (6 bases). TRBJ2-7 matches the DNA end more closely, so the J call is doubtful. CDR1 is SEHNR, CDR2 FQNEAQ, per germline (reference sequence). CDR3 length: 13 residues. For the CDR3, the DNA is TGTGCCAGCAGGGACAGTCTCTCCTACGAGCAGTACTTC. As protein: CASRDSLSYEQYF.

The V call is TRBV4-1, the J call TRBJ2-2, with D possibly called TRBD1 or TRBD2 (5 bases each). The CDR3 has 16 residues. The V end was cut by 3 bases, the J end by 2 bases, with 13 bases between. Germline V gives CDR1 MGHRA, CDR2 YSYEKL. CDR3: CASSHIEGPNTGELFF. In DNA, the CDR3 is TGCGCCAGCAGCCACATCGAGGGGCCTAACACCGGGGAGCTGTTTTTT.

In its sample, this clone was seen a few times. The chain combines TRBV18 with TRBJ1-4; 11 nucleotides align to TRBD1. The CDR3 covers 15 residues. Germline trimming cut 0 bases from V and 8 bases from J; bases unmatched to any gene: 2. Germline loops: CDR1 KGHSH, CDR2 LQKENI. This CDR3 reads CASSPPGQGEEKLFF. CDR3 DNA sequence: TGTGCCAGCTCACCACCGGGACAGGGGGAAGAAAAACTGTTTTTT.

The rearrangement joins TRBV5-1 to TRBJ2-7; D possibly uses TRBD1 or TRBD2 (6 bases each). Deletions cut 4 bases from V and 4 bases from J, with 15 bases between. The CDR3 length is 14 residues. Germline CDR1 reads SGHRS; CDR2 reads YFSETQ. This chain's CDR3 is CASSRGQGTYEQYF. CDR3 nucleotides: TGCGCCAGCAGCCGGGGGCAGGGAACTTACGAGCAGTACTTC.

The chain is built from TRBV5-6 and TRBJ1-4; 12 positions agree with TRBD1. Trimming cost V 0 bases and J 4 bases; bases outside gene matches: 10. There are 19 residues in the CDR3. The germline CDR1 and CDR2 sequences are SGHDT and YYEEEE. The chain's CDR3 is CASSLAGTGGIVGNEKLFF. Written as DNA, the CDR3 is TGTGCCAGCAGCTTGGCCGGGACAGGGGGCATCGTTGGTAATGAAAAACTGTTTTTT.

This clone has just a few counts. The chain has TRBV4-1 and TRBJ1-1, with TRBD1 as a possible D gene (5 bases). V was shortened by 3 bases and J by 7 bases, with 15 bases between the two germline ends. CDR1 is MGHRA and CDR2 is YSYEKL in the germline V gene. This CDR3 region has 14 residues. DNA for the CDR3: TGCGCCAGCAGCCAGGGAGACAGCGGAGGTGAAGCTTTCTTT. Translation gives CASSQGDSGGEAFF.

V usage is TRBV9 and J usage is TRBJ2-7; D is unresolved. The CDR3 length is 15 residues. Germline CDR1 is SGDLS and CDR2 is YYNGEE. V was cut by 0 bases and J by 4 bases, with 14 bases left in between. The CDR3 DNA reads TGTGCCAGCAGCGTAGACTCCAGCCCTACATACGAGCAGTACTTC. It specifies CASSVDSSPTYEQYF.

This clone is medium-sized by share. This sequence joins TRBV6-1 and TRBJ1-1; 8 positions agree with TRBD1. The CDR3 extends over 16 amino acids. The ends lost 4 bases at V and 1 base at J; junction bases unmatched: 8. The germline V gene has CDR1 MNHNS and CDR2 SASEGT. The CDR3, as DNA: TGTGCCAGCAGTGGGATTGTCGGGACAGGGAACACTGAAGCTTTCTTT. This sequence encodes CASSGIVGTGNTEAFF.

The sample holds one count of this clone. The chain couples TRBV2 to TRBJ2-3, with D tentatively TRBD2 (5 bases). The V end lost 7 bases, the J end lost 5 bases, and 10 bases lay between the germline ends. Germline lookup yields CDR1 SNHLY and CDR2 FYNNEI. The CDR3 has 12 amino acids. This CDR3 is CASNGGGDTQYF. The CDR3 coding sequence is TGTGCCAGCAACGGAGGAGGAGATACGCAGTATTTT.

The J gene is TRBJ2-7, the V gene TRBV2; D ambiguous. V gave up 4 bases and J gave up 5 bases, with 15 bases separating them. This CDR3 region has 14 residues. CDR1 and CDR2 from the germline V gene are SNHLY and FYNNEI. The CDR3 DNA follows: TGTGCCAGCAGTGGGCTTCCTGGGCGCAACGAGCAGTACTTC. Protein product: CASSGLPGRNEQYF.

This clone was seen more than once but under ten times. The V and J genes are TRBV30 and TRBJ1-1; D is perhaps TRBD1 (5 bases). Germline CDR1 and CDR2: GTSNPN and SVGIG (reference sequence). The CDR3 is 14 amino acids. V was cut by 8 bases and J by 2 bases, with 18 bases left in between. CDR3 DNA sequence: TGTGCCGGGGGAGCGGGCTACTATAACACTGAAGCTTTCTTT. Translation: CAGGAGYYNTEAFF.

The J gene is TRBJ2-3, the V gene TRBV29-1; D possibly uses TRBD1 or TRBD2 (6 bases each). Germline CDR1 and CDR2: SQVTM and ANQGSEA. Trimming removed 3 bases at V and 6 bases at J, with 19 bases between. This CDR3 spans 15 amino acids. Written as DNA, the CDR3 is TGCAGCGTTGAGGGGGGCCCTGGGCATTTCGATACGCAGTATTTT. Translation: CSVEGGPGHFDTQYF.

The rearrangement links TRBV7-2 to TRBJ1-2; D unclear. The CDR3 sequence is 13 residues long. Germline CDR1 SGHTA, CDR2 FQGNSA. The V and J ends lost 1 base and 8 bases respectively, with 11 bases between them. CDR3 DNA sequence: TGTGCCAGCAGCTTAGTAGGGTTTATGGGCTACACCTTC. Encoded protein: CASSLVGFMGYTF.

The rearrangement joins TRBV11-2 to TRBJ2-1; the match to TRBD2 covers 9 bases. Germline V gene sequence: CDR1 SGHAT, CDR2 FQNNGV. V trimming: 5 bases; J trimming: 8 bases; junction bases outside the gene matches: 10. The CDR3 has 15 residues. The CDR3, as DNA: TGTGCCAGCAGCCGCCCCTCGCGGGAGGGCGATGAGCAGTTCTTC. It yields the protein CASSRPSREGDEQFF.

This clone ranks as large. The CDR3 loop reads CAWRGQGSDGYTF. For the CDR3, the DNA is TGTGCCTGGAGAGGACAGGGGAGTGACGGCTACACCTTC. The rearrangement links TRBV30 to TRBJ1-2; 9 positions agree with TRBD1. The CDR3 length is 13 residues. V lost 3 bases, J lost 8 bases, and 7 bases stayed unmatched. CDR1 GTSNPN and CDR2 SVGIG come from the germline V gene (reference sequence).

The V and J genes are TRBV5-1 and TRBJ2-1, with unresolved D. Trimming left V 7 bases short and J 3 bases short, with 17 bases between. The germline gives CDR1 SGHRS, CDR2 YFSETQ. The CDR3 has 15 residues. CDR3 region: CASRVEIQVYNEQFF. The CDR3 nucleotides are TGCGCCAGCCGGGTTGAGATCCAGGTCTACAATGAGCAGTTCTTC.

This clone is labeled as large. V usage is TRBV18 and J usage is TRBJ1-1; D not certain. The CDR3 spans 16 residues. Trimming removed 6 bases from V and 4 bases from J, with 21 bases in between. The germline CDR1 and CDR2 sequences are KGHSH and LQKENI. The CDR3 protein is CASSPLPDGKGTEAFF. CDR3 DNA sequence: TGTGCCAGCTCCCCCCTCCCAGACGGTAAGGGCACTGAAGCTTTCTTT. The complete variable domain, with remaining parts taken from reference TRBV18 and TRBJ1-1, reads NAGVMQNPRHLVRRRGQEARLRCSPMKGHSHVYWYRQLPEEGLKFMVYLQKENIIDESGMPKERFSAEFPKEGPSILRIQQVVRGDSAAYFCASSPLPDGKGTEAFFGQGTRLTVV.

This clone qualifies as medium-sized (0.01 to 0.1%). The chain joins TRBV27 to TRBJ2-2, with unresolved D. CDR1 is MNHEY, CDR2 SMNVEV, per germline (reference sequence). This CDR3 has 12 residues. The V end lost 5 bases, the J end lost 4 bases, and 5 bases lay between the germline ends. The CDR3 nucleotides are TGTGCCAGCAGTAGGCCCACCGGGGAGCTGTTTTTT. Translation: CASSRPTGELFF.

The rearrangement joins TRBV7-2 to TRBJ1-3; TRBD1 matches 9 bases. This CDR3 is 15 amino acids long. The germline gives CDR1 SGHTA, CDR2 FQGNSA. After removal of 6 bases from V and 4 bases from J, the junction contained 7 bases not matched to a gene. The CDR3 DNA reads TGTGCCAGCAGTTCACAGGGGGCATTGGGAAACACCATATATTTT. Protein sequence: CASSSQGALGNTIYF.

The J gene is TRBJ1-2, the V gene TRBV7-9; D remains ambiguous. This CDR3 contains 14 residues. CDR1 and CDR2 from the germline V gene are SEHNR and FQNEAQ (reference sequence). The V and J ends lost 2 bases and 3 bases respectively, with 10 bases between them. CDR3 amino acids: CASSLRPQDYGYTF. The CDR3 bases are TGTGCCAGCAGCTTAAGGCCCCAGGACTATGGCTACACCTTC.

This clone was counted a single time. The chain has TRBV19 and TRBJ2-5, with 7 bases matching TRBD2. The CDR3 runs 15 residues. Germline CDR1 reads LNHDA; CDR2 reads SQIVND (reference sequence). The ends lost 5 bases at V and 1 base at J; junction bases unmatched: 7. Written as DNA, the CDR3 is TGTGCCAGTAGTGTCCCAGCGGGAACCCAAGAGACCCAGTACTTC. Translated: CASSVPAGTQETQYF. The full variable domain, with the rest looked up from reference TRBV19 and TRBJ2-5, is DGGITQSPKYLFRKEGQNVTLSCEQNLNHDAMYWYRQDPGQGLRLIYYSQIVNDFQKGDIAEGYSVSREKKESFPLTVTSAQKNPTAFYLCASSVPAGTQETQYFGPGTRLLVL.